One sample yielded the 13 T cell receptor beta chains listed below, sequenced in a study of T-cell reconstitution after alpha-beta-depleted transplantation in children. The library targeted TCRbeta and was prepared with unique molecular identifiers. TCRdb processed the PCR reads anew with MiXCR; each CDR3 protein has one entry. This sample has approximately 400,000 distinct CDR3 sequences; 16% occur once, and the top ten carry less than 30%. Source: PBMCs, mostly from graft donor cells, taken 360 days after TCRalphabeta/CD19-depleted stem cell transplant. Receptors were obtained from a boy under two years old who had a stem cell transplant for Wiskott-Aldrich syndrome, so the T cells may come from the graft donor.

V usage is TRBV20-1 and J usage is TRBJ2-7, with D perhaps matching TRBD1 (5 bases). This CDR3 contains 15 residues. Germline values: CDR1 DFQATT, CDR2 SNEGSKA (reference sequence). V gave up 6 bases and J gave up 0 bases, with 18 bases separating them. The CDR3 here is CSASVRERSSYEQYF. CDR3 nucleotide sequence: TGCAGTGCGTCCGTCAGGGAAAGAAGCTCCTACGAGCAGTACTTC.

The CDR3 is CASSLAPNPWLAGHNEQFF. CDR3 bases: TGTGCCAGCAGCTTAGCCCCTAACCCCTGGCTAGCGGGACACAATGAGCAGTTCTTC. The chain combines TRBV7-6 with TRBJ2-1; 9 nucleotides line up with TRBD2. Germline CDR1 and CDR2: SGHVS and FNYEAQ. V lost 0 bases to trimming and J lost 5 bases; unmatched junction nucleotides: 14. The CDR3 is 19 amino acids.

This clonotype was detected a few times. The J gene is TRBJ2-5, the V gene TRBV20-1; D is ambiguous. Germline lookup yields CDR1 DFQATT and CDR2 SNEGSKA (reference sequence). The CDR3 runs 13 residues. Trimming removed 0 bases at V and 7 bases at J, with 12 bases between. CDR3: CSARETLPGTQYF. CDR3 nucleotides: TGCAGTGCTAGAGAAACCTTACCCGGGACCCAGTACTTC.

The rearrangement uses TRBV5-6 and TRBJ2-7; perhaps TRBD1 as D (5 bases). With 5 bases removed from V and 4 bases from J, the gap between germline ends came to 16 bases. From germline, CDR1 is SGHDT and CDR2 YYEEEE. This CDR3 contains 14 residues. In DNA, the CDR3 is TGTGCCAGCAGTCCCCCGACAGCTCCATACGAGCAGTACTTC. It yields the protein CASSPPTAPYEQYF.

This clonotype was detected a few times. It is likely a read error, because the conserved phenylalanine at the end of the CDR3 is missing. The chain joins TRBV5-5 to TRBJ2-5, with 7 bases aligning to TRBD2. The V and J ends lost 0 bases and 2 bases, in that order; junction bases with no gene match: 13. The CDR3 sequence is 18 residues long. Germline V gene data show CDR1 as SGHKS and CDR2 as YYEKEE (reference sequence). The CDR3 DNA reads TGTGCCAGCAGCTTGGCCATAACGTGGGAGGGATCGCAAGAGACCCAGTACCTC. This codes for CASSLAITWEGSQETQYL.

This sequence joins TRBV12-3 or TRBV12-4 and TRBJ2-5; a weak D match, TRBD2 (5 bases). The CDR3 loop spans 15 amino acids. Trimming shortened V by 3 bases and J by 3 bases, and 14 bases separated the two germline ends. The CDR3 coding sequence is TGTGCCAGCAGTTTTTTAGTCGCGAGGGAAGAGACCCAGTACTTC. This sequence encodes CASSFLVAREETQYF.

There are many counts of this clonotype. The chain recombines TRBV29-1 with TRBJ2-7; D perhaps matches TRBD1 (5 bases). CDR1 is SQVTM, CDR2 ANQGSEA, per germline. V shed 4 bases and J shed 3 bases, with 19 bases lying between them. The CDR3 is 15 residues long. The DNA of the CDR3 is TGCAGCGTTGGGGTCCCTGGTCAGGGCTTCTACGAGCAGTACTTC. Residues: CSVGVPGQGFYEQYF.

This chain joins TRBV6-5 and TRBJ1-6, with no clear D. Trimming removed 0 bases from V and 8 bases from J, with 17 bases in between. This CDR3 has 17 amino acids. Germline V gene sequence: CDR1 MNHEY, CDR2 SVGAGI. CDR3 residues: CASSYSQNSGSHSPLHF. The CDR3 coding sequence is TGTGCCAGCAGTTACTCGCAGAACAGTGGGTCCCATTCACCCCTCCACTTT.

This sequence joins TRBV6-5 and TRBJ2-3; TRBD1 matches at 9 bases. J was trimmed by 2 bases and V by 1 base; bases with no gene match: 7. The germline V gene has CDR1 MNHEY and CDR2 SVGAGI. CDR3 length: 17 amino acids. This chain's CDR3 is CASSYLTGQGFTDTQYF. CDR3 bases: TGTGCCAGCAGTTACTTAACGGGACAGGGCTTCACAGATACGCAGTATTTT.

CDR3 bases: TGCAGTGCTAGGACACAGGGGCCATCCTACGAGCAGTACTTC. It specifies CSARTQGPSYEQYF. This chain joins TRBV20-1 and TRBJ2-7; 7 bases line up with TRBD1. Germline CDR1 reads DFQATT; CDR2 reads SNEGSKA (reference sequence). The CDR3 length is 14 residues. Trimming removed 3 bases from V and 1 base from J; junction bases left unmatched: 6.

This clonotype was observed a handful of times. The V and J genes are TRBV2 and TRBJ2-2, with 9 bases matching TRBD2. The J segment lost 4 bases and the V segment lost 1 base, leaving 1 base of the junction unmatched. CDR3 length: 15 amino acids. Germline CDR1 reads SNHLY; CDR2 reads FYNNEI. CDR3 amino acids: CASSEVAGVTGELFF. The CDR3 DNA reads as TGTGCCAGCAGTGAAGTAGCGGGAGTCACCGGGGAGCTGTTTTTT.

This clonotype was found many times. The V and J genes are TRBV12-3 or TRBV12-4 and TRBJ2-7, with D tentatively TRBD1 (6 bases). V was clipped by 2 bases and J by 4 bases, with 9 bases between them. The CDR3 runs to 13 residues. The CDR3 is CASSLQQGYEQYF. DNA for the CDR3: TGTGCCAGCAGTTTACAACAGGGTTACGAGCAGTACTTC.

This clonotype turned up a few times. The junction does not match germline at one end; this may be a read error. This chain uses TRBV19 with TRBJ2-7; maybe TRBD2 (5 bases). Germline loops: CDR1 LNHDA, CDR2 SQIVND (reference sequence). The CDR3 extends over 11 amino acids. The CDR3 nucleotides are TGCGGGCGGGCCACCTCCTACGAGCAGTACTTC. It yields the protein CGRATSYEQYF.